These 10 T cell receptor beta chains share one sample of origin, sequenced in a study of shared clonotypes between healthy human individuals. Repertoires were generated with immunoSEQ multiplex PCR, while TCRdb's copy carries only in-frame clones and drops some. The profile shows approximately 2.4 million clones, around 95% of them singletons. Input material: naive CD4+ T cells sorted from blood. Subset in this sample: CD45RA+ positively selected. The receptor source for this set is a young man in good health.

The chain employs TRBV4-1 and TRBJ2-1; no clear D gene. This CDR3 contains 15 residues. The V gene's germline CDR1 is MGHRA and CDR2 YSYEKL. V was shortened by 0 bases and J by 5 bases, with 11 bases between the two germline ends. This CDR3 reads CASSQDGRADNEQFF. The CDR3 DNA is TGCGCCAGCAGCCAAGATGGCCGGGCCGACAATGAGCAGTTCTTC.

The chain carries TRBV9 and TRBJ2-7; tentatively, D is TRBD1 or TRBD2 (5 bases each). This CDR3 comprises 15 residues. Trimming removed 1 base from V and 5 bases from J, with 16 bases in between. CDR1 SGDLS and CDR2 YYNGEE come from the germline V gene. The CDR3 here is CASSVSGTEKDEQYF. CDR3 nucleotides: TGTGCCAGCAGCGTATCCGGGACCGAGAAGGACGAGCAGTACTTC.

This rearrangement joins TRBV18 to TRBJ2-5, with D possibly TRBD1 on 5 matching bases. The germline CDR1 and CDR2 sequences are KGHSH and LQKENI. Deletions cut 4 bases from V and 4 bases from J, with 13 bases between. The CDR3 length is 14 residues. The CDR3 loop reads CASSRGVPRETQYF. The CDR3 bases are TGTGCCAGCTCACGGGGCGTCCCGCGAGAGACCCAGTACTTC.

J is TRBJ1-3 and V is TRBV30; TRBD1 agrees at 9 bases. Germline V lookup: CDR1 GTSNPN, CDR2 SVGIG (reference sequence). V dropped 3 bases and J dropped 3; count of bases not matched to a gene: 3. This CDR3 region has 14 residues. CDR3 nucleotide sequence: TGTGCCTGGAGGACAGGGGGTGTTGGAAACACCATATATTTT. Encoded protein: CAWRTGGVGNTIYF.

The chain uses TRBV5-1 and TRBJ2-7; the match to TRBD1 covers 10 bases. The germline V gene encodes CDR1 SGHRS and CDR2 YFSETQ. V shed 4 bases and J 2 bases; nucleotides not matched to a gene: 12. This CDR3 comprises 17 residues. In nucleotides, the CDR3 is TGCGCCAGCAGCGGTGGGACAGGGGAAGCAAGGGCCTACGAGCAGTACTTC. Translation: CASSGGTGEARAYEQYF.

This clone has only one observation. The chain links TRBV6-5 to TRBJ1-4, with D hard to call. The CDR3 contains 15 residues. V was trimmed by 6 bases and J by 5 bases, leaving 16 bases between them. Germline V gene lookup returns CDR1 MNHEY and CDR2 SVGAGI. The CDR3 reads CASSRHQVGNEKLFF. CDR3 bases: TGTGCCAGCAGCCGACACCAGGTGGGGAATGAAAAACTGTTTTTT.

This clone appeared a single time. CDR3 sequence: CASSETLAGYNEQFF. The CDR3 nucleotides read TGTGCCAGCAGTGAAACCCTAGCGGGGTACAATGAGCAGTTCTTC. The chain has TRBV25-1 and TRBJ2-1; 9 nucleotides line up with TRBD2. The CDR3 contains 15 residues. The V gene end was trimmed by 2 bases and the J gene end by 4 bases; junction bases not matched to a gene: 3. CDR1 MGHDK and CDR2 SYGVNS come from the germline V gene.

The genes are TRBV30 and TRBJ1-2; D perhaps matches TRBD1 (6 bases). V was shortened by 5 bases and J by 14 bases, with 24 bases between the two germline ends. The CDR3 consists of 13 residues. Germline lookup yields CDR1 GTSNPN and CDR2 SVGIG (reference sequence). The CDR3 sequence: CAWHGTLGGGGTF. CDR3 sequence (DNA): TGTGCCTGGCATGGCACCCTGGGAGGGGGAGGAACCTTC.

In DNA form, the CDR3 reads TGCGCCAGCAGCCAAGATGGACTAGCTTCGTCCTACGAGCAGTACTTC. Translated, it gives CASSQDGLASSYEQYF. The genes are TRBV4-1 and TRBJ2-7, with 8 bases aligning to TRBD2. With 0 bases clipped from V and 1 base from J, the junction kept 5 bases outside the gene matches. Germline V gene data show CDR1 as MGHRA and CDR2 as YSYEKL. The CDR3 is 16 residues long.

The chain has TRBV6-5 and TRBJ1-5, with D possibly matching TRBD1 (5 bases). Germline V gene data show CDR1 as MNHEY and CDR2 as SVGAGI. V lost 2 bases and J 6 bases, leaving 11 bases between the germline ends. The CDR3 runs 14 residues. The CDR3 coding sequence is TGTGCCAGCAGTTACGCCCCCGGGGGTCAGCCCCAGCATTTT. It encodes CASSYAPGGQPQHF.